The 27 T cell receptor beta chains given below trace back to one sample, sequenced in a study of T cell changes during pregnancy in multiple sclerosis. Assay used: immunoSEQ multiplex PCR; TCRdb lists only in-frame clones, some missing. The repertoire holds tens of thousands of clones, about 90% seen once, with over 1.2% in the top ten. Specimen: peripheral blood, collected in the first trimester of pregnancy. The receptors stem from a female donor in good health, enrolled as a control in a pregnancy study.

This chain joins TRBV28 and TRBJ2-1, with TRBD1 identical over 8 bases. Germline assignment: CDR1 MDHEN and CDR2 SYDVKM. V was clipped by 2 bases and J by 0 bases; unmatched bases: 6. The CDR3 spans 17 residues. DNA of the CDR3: TGTGCCAGCAGTTTAGTGACAGGGGCAGGCTCCTACAATGAGCAGTTCTTC. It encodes CASSLVTGAGSYNEQFF.

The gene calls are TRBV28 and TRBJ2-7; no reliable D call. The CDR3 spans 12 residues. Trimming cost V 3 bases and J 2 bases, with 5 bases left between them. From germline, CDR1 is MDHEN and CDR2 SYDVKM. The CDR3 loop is CASSFSAYEQYF. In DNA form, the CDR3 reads TGTGCCAGCAGTTTTTCCGCCTACGAGCAGTACTTC. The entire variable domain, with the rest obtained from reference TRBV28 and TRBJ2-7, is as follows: DVKVTQSSRYLVKRTGEKVFLECVQDMDHENMFWYRQDPGLGLRLIYFSYDVKMKEKGDIPEGYSVSREKKERFSLILESASTNQTSMYLCASSFSAYEQYFGPGTRLTVT.

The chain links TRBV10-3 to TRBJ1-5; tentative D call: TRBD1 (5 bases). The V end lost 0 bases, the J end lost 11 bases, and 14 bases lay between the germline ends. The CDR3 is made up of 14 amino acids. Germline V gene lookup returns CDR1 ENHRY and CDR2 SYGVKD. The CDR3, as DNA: TGTGCCATCAGTGAGTCAGCCGGACAAATTTCCCAGCATTTT. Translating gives CAISESAGQISQHF.

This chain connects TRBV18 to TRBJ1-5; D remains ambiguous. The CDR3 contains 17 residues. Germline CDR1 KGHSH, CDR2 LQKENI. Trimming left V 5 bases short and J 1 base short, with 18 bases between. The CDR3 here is CASSVDLAGRSNQPQHF. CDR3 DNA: TGTGCCAGCTCAGTGGACCTTGCGGGTAGAAGCAATCAGCCCCAGCATTTT.

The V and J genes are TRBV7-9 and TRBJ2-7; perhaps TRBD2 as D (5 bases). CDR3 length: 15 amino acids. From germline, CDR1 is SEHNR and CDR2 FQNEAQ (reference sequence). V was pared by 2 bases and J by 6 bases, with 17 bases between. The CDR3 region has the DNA TGTGCCAGCAGCTTAAGGGAGTTAGGTTCGGGCGAGCAGTACTTC. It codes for CASSLRELGSGEQYF.

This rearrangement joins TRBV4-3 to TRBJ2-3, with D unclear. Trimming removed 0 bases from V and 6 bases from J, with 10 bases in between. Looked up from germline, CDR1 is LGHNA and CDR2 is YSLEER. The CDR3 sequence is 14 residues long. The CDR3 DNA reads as TGCGCCAGCAGCCAAGATTCGGGTGGGGATACGCAGTATTTT. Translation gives CASSQDSGGDTQYF.

The CDR3 loop reads CASSSGSYNEQYF. CDR3 sequence (DNA): TGTGCCAGCAGTTCAGGAAGTTATAACGAGCAGTACTTC. This chain uses TRBV27 with TRBJ2-7; no clear D. This CDR3 comprises 13 residues. The V end was cut by 4 bases, the J end by 5 bases, with 12 bases between. Germline CDR1 MNHEY, CDR2 SMNVEV (reference sequence).

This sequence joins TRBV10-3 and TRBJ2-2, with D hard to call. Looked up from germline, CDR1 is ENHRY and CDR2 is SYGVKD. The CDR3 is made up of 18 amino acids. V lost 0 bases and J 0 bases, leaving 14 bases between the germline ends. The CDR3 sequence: CAISESAQTPTNTGELFF. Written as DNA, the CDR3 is TGTGCCATCAGTGAGTCGGCACAGACACCTACGAACACCGGGGAGCTGTTTTTT.

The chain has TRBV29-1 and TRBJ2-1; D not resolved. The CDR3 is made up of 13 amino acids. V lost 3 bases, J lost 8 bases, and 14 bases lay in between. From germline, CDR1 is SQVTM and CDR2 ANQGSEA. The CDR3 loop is CSVDRVFIYEQFF. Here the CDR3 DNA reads TGCAGCGTTGATCGGGTATTCATTTATGAGCAGTTCTTC.

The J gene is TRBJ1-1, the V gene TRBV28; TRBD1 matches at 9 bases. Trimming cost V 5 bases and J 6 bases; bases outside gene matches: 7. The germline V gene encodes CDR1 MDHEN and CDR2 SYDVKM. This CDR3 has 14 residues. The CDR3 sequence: CASSTGQGRSEAFF. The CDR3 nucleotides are TGTGCCAGCAGTACCGGACAGGGGAGGTCTGAAGCTTTCTTT.

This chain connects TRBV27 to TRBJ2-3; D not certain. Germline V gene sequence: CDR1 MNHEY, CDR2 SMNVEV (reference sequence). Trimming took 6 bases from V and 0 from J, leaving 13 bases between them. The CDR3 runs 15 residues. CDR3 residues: CASSPAALSTDTQYF. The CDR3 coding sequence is TGTGCCAGCAGCCCGGCGGCCCTCAGCACAGATACGCAGTATTTT.

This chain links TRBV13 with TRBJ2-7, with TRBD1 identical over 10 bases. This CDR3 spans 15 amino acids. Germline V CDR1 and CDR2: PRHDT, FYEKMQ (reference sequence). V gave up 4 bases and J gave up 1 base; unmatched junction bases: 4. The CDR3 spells CASSSGTGVSYEQYF. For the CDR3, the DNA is TGTGCCAGCAGCTCCGGGACAGGGGTGTCCTACGAGCAGTACTTC.

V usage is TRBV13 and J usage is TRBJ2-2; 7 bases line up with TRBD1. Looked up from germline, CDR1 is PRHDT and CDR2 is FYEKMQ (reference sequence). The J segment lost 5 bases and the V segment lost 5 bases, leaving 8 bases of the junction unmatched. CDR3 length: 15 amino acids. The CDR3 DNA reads TGTGCCAGCAGCGGTACAGGGGTTTTGACCGGGGAGCTGTTTTTT. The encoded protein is CASSGTGVLTGELFF.

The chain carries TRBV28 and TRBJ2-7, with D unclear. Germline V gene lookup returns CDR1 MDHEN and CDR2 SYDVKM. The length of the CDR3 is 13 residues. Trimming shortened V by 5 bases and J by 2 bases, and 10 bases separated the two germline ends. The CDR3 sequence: CASSLTFAYEQYF. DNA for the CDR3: TGTGCCAGCAGTCTAACTTTTGCCTACGAGCAGTACTTC.

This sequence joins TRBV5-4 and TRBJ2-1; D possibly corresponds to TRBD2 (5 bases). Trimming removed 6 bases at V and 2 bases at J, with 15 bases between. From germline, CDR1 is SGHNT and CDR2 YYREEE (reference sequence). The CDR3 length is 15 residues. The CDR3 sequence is CASTRSVGTYNEQFF. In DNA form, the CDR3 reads TGTGCCAGCACGCGTAGCGTTGGGACCTACAATGAGCAGTTCTTC.

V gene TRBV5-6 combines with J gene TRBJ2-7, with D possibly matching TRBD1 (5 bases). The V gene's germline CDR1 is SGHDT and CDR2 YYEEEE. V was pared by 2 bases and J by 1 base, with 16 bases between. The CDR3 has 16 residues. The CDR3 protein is CASSLDGAQISYEQYF. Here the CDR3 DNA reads TGTGCCAGCAGCTTAGATGGGGCGCAGATTTCCTACGAGCAGTACTTC.

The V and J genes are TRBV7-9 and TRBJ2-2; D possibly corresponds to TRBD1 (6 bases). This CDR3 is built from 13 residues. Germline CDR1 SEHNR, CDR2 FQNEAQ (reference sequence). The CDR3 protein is CGGQGLNTGELFF. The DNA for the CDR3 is TGTGGAGGGCAGGGGTTGAACACCGGGGAGCTGTTTTTT.

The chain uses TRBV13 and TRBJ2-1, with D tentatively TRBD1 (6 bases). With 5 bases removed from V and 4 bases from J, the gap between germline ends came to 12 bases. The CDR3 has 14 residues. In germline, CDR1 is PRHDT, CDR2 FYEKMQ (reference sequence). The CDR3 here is CASSTWTAYNEQFF. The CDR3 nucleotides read TGTGCCAGCAGCACCTGGACAGCGTACAATGAGCAGTTCTTC.

DNA for the CDR3: TGTGCCAGCTCACCACCCAGGGCCCTCACCGGGGAGCTGTTTTTT. The encoded protein is CASSPPRALTGELFF. This chain joins TRBV18 and TRBJ2-2; D is perhaps TRBD1 (5 bases). Germline V gene data show CDR1 as KGHSH and CDR2 as LQKENI. Trimming pared 0 bases from V and 4 bases from J, leaving 9 bases between. The CDR3 loop spans 15 amino acids.

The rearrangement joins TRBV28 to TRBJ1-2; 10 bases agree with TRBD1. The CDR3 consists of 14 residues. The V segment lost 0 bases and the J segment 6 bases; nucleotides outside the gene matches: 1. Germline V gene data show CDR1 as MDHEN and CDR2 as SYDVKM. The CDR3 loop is CASSLWTGGNGYTF. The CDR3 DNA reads TGTGCCAGCAGTTTATGGACAGGGGGCAATGGCTACACCTTC.

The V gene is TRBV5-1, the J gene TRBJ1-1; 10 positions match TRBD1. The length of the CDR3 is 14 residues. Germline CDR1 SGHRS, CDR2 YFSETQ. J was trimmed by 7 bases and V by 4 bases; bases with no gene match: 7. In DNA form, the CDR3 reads TGCGCCAGCAGCCGTACGACAGGGGGCGGTGAAGCTTTCTTT. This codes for CASSRTTGGGEAFF.

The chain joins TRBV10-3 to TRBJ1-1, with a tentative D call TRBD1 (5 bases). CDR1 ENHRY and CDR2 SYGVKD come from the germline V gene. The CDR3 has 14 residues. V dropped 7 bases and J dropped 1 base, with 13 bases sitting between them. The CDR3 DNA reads TGTGCCATCAAAAAGGGCGGGACGAACACTGAAGCTTTCTTT. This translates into CAIKKGGTNTEAFF.

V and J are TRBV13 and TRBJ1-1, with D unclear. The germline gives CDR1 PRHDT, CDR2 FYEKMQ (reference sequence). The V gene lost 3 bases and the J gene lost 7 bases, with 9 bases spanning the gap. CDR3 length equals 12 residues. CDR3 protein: CASSLGRGEAFF. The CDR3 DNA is TGTGCCAGCAGCTTGGGGAGAGGTGAAGCTTTCTTT.

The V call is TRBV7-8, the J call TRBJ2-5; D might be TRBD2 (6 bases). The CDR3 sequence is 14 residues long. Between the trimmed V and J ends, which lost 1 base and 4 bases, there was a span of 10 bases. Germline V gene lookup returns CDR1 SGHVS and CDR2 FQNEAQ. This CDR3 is CASSLVSGVETQYF. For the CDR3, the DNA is TGTGCCAGCAGCTTAGTCTCGGGAGTAGAGACCCAGTACTTC. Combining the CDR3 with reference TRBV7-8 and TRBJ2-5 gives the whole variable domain GAGVSQSPRYKVAKRGQDVALRCDPISGHVSLFWYQQALGQGPEFLTYFQNEAQLDKSGLPSDRFFAERPEGSVSTLKIQRTQQEDSAVYLCASSLVSGVETQYFGPGTRLLVL.

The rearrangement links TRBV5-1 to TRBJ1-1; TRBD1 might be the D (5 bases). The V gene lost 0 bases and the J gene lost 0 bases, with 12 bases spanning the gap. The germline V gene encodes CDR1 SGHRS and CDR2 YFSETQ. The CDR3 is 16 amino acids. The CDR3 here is CASSLAPGGMNTEAFF. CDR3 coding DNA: TGCGCCAGCAGCTTGGCCCCCGGGGGGATGAACACTGAAGCTTTCTTT.

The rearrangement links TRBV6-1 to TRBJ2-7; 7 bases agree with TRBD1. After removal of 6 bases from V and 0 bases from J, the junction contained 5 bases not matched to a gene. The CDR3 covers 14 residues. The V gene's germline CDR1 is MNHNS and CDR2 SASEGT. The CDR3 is CASRPNRGSYEQYF. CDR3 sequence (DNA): TGTGCCAGCAGGCCTAACAGGGGCTCCTACGAGCAGTACTTC.

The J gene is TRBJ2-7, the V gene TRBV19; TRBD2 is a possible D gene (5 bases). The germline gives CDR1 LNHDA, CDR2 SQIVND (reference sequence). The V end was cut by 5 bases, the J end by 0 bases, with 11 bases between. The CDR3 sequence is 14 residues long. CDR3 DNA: TGTGCCAGTAGTCCCGGAGGCTTCTCCTACGAGCAGTACTTC. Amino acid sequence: CASSPGGFSYEQYF. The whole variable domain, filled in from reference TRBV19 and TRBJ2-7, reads DGGITQSPKYLFRKEGQNVTLSCEQNLNHDAMYWYRQDPGQGLRLIYYSQIVNDFQKGDIAEGYSVSREKKESFPLTVTSAQKNPTAFYLCASSPGGFSYEQYFGPGTRLTVT.